What follows are 28 T cell receptor beta chains derived from one specimen sequenced in a study of blood T cell repertoires in COVID-19. Repertoires were generated with immunoSEQ multiplex PCR, while TCRdb's copy carries only in-frame clones and drops some. The sample lists 140,000 to 150,000 clones; around 87% were seen once. Input material: PBMCs or T cells enriched from blood (not recorded which). These receptors all come from a woman aged 25-40 years with acute COVID-19.

The chain links TRBV18 to TRBJ2-7, with D unclear. The CDR3 is 14 amino acids. V was cut by 0 bases and J by 3 bases, with 9 bases left in between. The germline CDR1 and CDR2 sequences are KGHSH and LQKENI. CDR3 DNA sequence: TGTGCCAGCTCACCACCGAACAGCCTCTACGAGCAGTACTTC. Translating it yields CASSPPNSLYEQYF.

This rearrangement joins TRBV5-4 to TRBJ2-7; 7 nucleotides match TRBD2. The CDR3 runs to 13 residues. Looked up from germline, CDR1 is SGHNT and CDR2 is YYREEE (reference sequence). The V segment lost 2 bases and the J segment 2 bases; nucleotides outside the gene matches: 1. As DNA, the CDR3 is TGTGCCAGCAGCTTCGGACTAGCCTACGAGCAGTACTTC. Its protein product is CASSFGLAYEQYF.

This clone was found a few times. The gene calls are TRBV9 and TRBJ1-6; TRBD1 might be the D (5 bases). The V end lost 0 bases, the J end lost 9 bases, and 13 bases lay between the germline ends. The CDR3 is 15 residues long. From germline, CDR1 is SGDLS and CDR2 YYNGEE. The CDR3 nucleotides read TGTGCCAGCAGCGTAGGGGGCGGCGCCGGTTCACCCCTCCACTTT. Protein product: CASSVGGGAGSPLHF. Full variable domain (outside the CDR3, taken from reference TRBV9 and TRBJ1-6): DSGVTQTPKHLITATGQRVTLRCSPRSGDLSVYWYQQSLDQGLQFLIQYYNGEERAKGNILERFSAQQFPDLHSELNLSSLELGDSALYFCASSVGGGAGSPLHFGNGTRLTVT.

This clone was detected only once. This chain uses TRBV29-1 with TRBJ2-2; 10 bases map to TRBD2. Germline V gene sequence: CDR1 SQVTM, CDR2 ANQGSEA. The CDR3 has 14 residues. After removal of 4 bases from V and 7 bases from J, the junction contained 6 bases not matched to a gene. The CDR3 here is CSVVSGRAFGELFF. DNA for the CDR3: TGCAGCGTTGTAAGCGGGAGGGCCTTCGGGGAGCTGTTTTTT.

This sequence joins TRBV23-1 and TRBJ2-1, with 7 bases fitting TRBD2. TRBV23-1 is reported as an ORF; its role is uncertain. The CDR3 loop spans 14 amino acids. V was pared by 0 bases and J by 7 bases, with 3 bases of the junction left unmatched. The CDR3 DNA sequence: TGCGCCAGCAGTCAATCCGGGACTAAGAATGAGCAGTTCTTC. As protein: CASSQSGTKNEQFF.

This clone was counted only a few times. The rearrangement uses TRBV5-1 and TRBJ1-2; 7 bases are a match to TRBD1. The germline V gene encodes CDR1 SGHRS and CDR2 YFSETQ. The V and J ends lost 0 bases and 8 bases, in that order; junction bases with no gene match: 10. The CDR3 has 15 amino acids. CDR3 sequence (DNA): TGCGCCAGCAGCTTGGAACCGGAGGGGGCCAGGGGCTACACCTTC. This encodes CASSLEPEGARGYTF.

The chain uses TRBV7-2 and TRBJ1-1; no definite D call. V shed 2 bases and J shed 5 bases, with 6 bases lying between them. The CDR3 runs 12 residues. In germline, CDR1 is SGHTA, CDR2 FQGNSA. CDR3 nucleotide sequence: TGTGCCAGCAGCTTACGAGGGACTGAAGCTTTCTTT. It yields the protein CASSLRGTEAFF. Full variable domain (outside the CDR3, taken from reference TRBV7-2 and TRBJ1-1): GAGVSQSPSNKVTEKGKDVELRCDPISGHTALYWYRQSLGQGLEFLIYFQGNSAPDKSGLPSDRFSAERTGGSVSTLTIQRTQQEDSAVYLCASSLRGTEAFFGQGTRLTVV.

V usage is TRBV30 and J usage is TRBJ2-5; TRBD1 is a possible D gene (6 bases). CDR1 and CDR2 from the germline V gene are GTSNPN and SVGIG (reference sequence). The CDR3 totals 13 residues. Trimming shortened V by 3 bases and J by 2 bases, and 10 bases separated the two germline ends. CDR3: CAWSRQVQETQYF. For the CDR3, the DNA is TGTGCCTGGAGCAGACAGGTTCAAGAGACCCAGTACTTC.

This rearrangement joins TRBV29-1 to TRBJ2-7; 12 bases align to TRBD2. With 3 bases clipped from V and 6 bases from J, the junction kept 21 bases outside the gene matches. CDR1 is SQVTM and CDR2 is ANQGSEA in the germline V gene. This CDR3 region has 19 residues. CDR3 DNA: TGCAGCGTTGAGACTAGCGGGAGTTTTGGTTTTTCAGGTTCGCTCGAGCAGTACTTC. Translated, it gives CSVETSGSFGFSGSLEQYF.

J is TRBJ1-1 and V is TRBV28, with 12 bases that match TRBD1. CDR3 length equals 18 residues. The V segment lost 5 bases and the J segment 4 bases; nucleotides outside the gene matches: 14. The germline V gene has CDR1 MDHEN and CDR2 SYDVKM. This CDR3 is CASSRGLGQGARGTEAFF. The CDR3 bases are TGTGCCAGCAGTCGGGGGTTGGGACAGGGGGCAAGGGGCACTGAAGCTTTCTTT.

The J gene is TRBJ1-1, the V gene TRBV2; a possible D gene is TRBD1 (6 bases). V was shortened by 7 bases and J by 4 bases, with 13 bases between the two germline ends. This CDR3 contains 13 residues. The germline gives CDR1 SNHLY, CDR2 FYNNEI. The CDR3 DNA follows: TGTGCCAGCACTCCAGACAGGCTCACTGAAGCTTTCTTT. As protein: CASTPDRLTEAFF.

The rearrangement joins TRBV28 to TRBJ2-7, with D possibly TRBD1 on 5 matching bases. The germline V gene encodes CDR1 MDHEN and CDR2 SYDVKM. V lost 5 bases and J lost 3, with 14 bases in between. This CDR3 is built from 14 residues. The CDR3 sequence is CASSPPQAIYEQYF. Written as DNA, the CDR3 is TGTGCCAGCAGTCCGCCACAGGCGATCTACGAGCAGTACTTC.

V and J are TRBV14 and TRBJ2-3, with 7 bases fitting TRBD2. This CDR3 region has 15 residues. Germline V gene sequence: CDR1 SGHDN, CDR2 FVKESK. The V and J ends lost 4 bases and 8 bases, in that order; junction bases with no gene match: 12. Here the CDR3 DNA reads TGTGCCAGCAGCCCACTGGCGGGAGCGGAGGTTACGCAGTATTTT. Protein sequence: CASSPLAGAEVTQYF.

The gene calls are TRBV19 and TRBJ2-2, with 12 bases that match TRBD2. J was trimmed by 4 bases and V by 4 bases; bases with no gene match: 1. CDR1 and CDR2 (germline): LNHDA, SQIVND (reference sequence). The CDR3 is made up of 15 amino acids. CDR3 sequence (DNA): TGTGCCAGTAGTACTAGCGGGAGGGCCACCGGGGAGCTGTTTTTT. Protein: CASSTSGRATGELFF.

The chain joins TRBV30 to TRBJ1-4, with D possibly being TRBD1 (6 bases). The CDR3 spans 14 residues. Germline V gene lookup returns CDR1 GTSNPN and CDR2 SVGIG (reference sequence). V lost 0 bases to trimming and J lost 4 bases, with 9 bases between them. DNA for the CDR3: TGTGCCTGGAGTGTTGAGGGGGTTAATGAAAAACTGTTTTTT. Translation gives CAWSVEGVNEKLFF.

This rearrangement joins TRBV20-1 to TRBJ1-5; maybe TRBD1 (5 bases). The V gene's germline CDR1 is DFQATT and CDR2 SNEGSKA (reference sequence). The CDR3 length is 11 residues. Trimming stripped 8 bases from V and 9 bases from J, with 14 bases between. The CDR3 coding sequence is TGCAGTACGGAGAAGGGGCTGCCCCAGCATTTT. Encoded protein: CSTEKGLPQHF.

The chain is built from TRBV11-2 and TRBJ2-1; tentative D call: TRBD1 (5 bases). V lost 3 bases and J 8 bases, leaving 11 bases between the germline ends. The CDR3 has 13 amino acids. Looked up from germline, CDR1 is SGHAT and CDR2 is FQNNGV. CDR3 sequence reads: CASSFPGSHEQFF. In DNA, the CDR3 is TGTGCCAGCAGCTTTCCAGGGTCCCATGAGCAGTTCTTC. The whole variable domain, filled in from reference TRBV11-2 and TRBJ2-1, reads EAGVAQSPRYKIIEKRQSVAFWCNPISGHATLYWYQQILGQGPKLLIQFQNNGVVDDSQLPKDRFSAERLKGVDSTLKIQPAKLEDSAVYLCASSFPGSHEQFFGPGTRLTVL.

The table lists this clone with a count of one. The sample holds other DNA sequences that translate to the same CDR3. The chain has TRBV5-1 and TRBJ2-2, with D possibly matching TRBD1 (6 bases). The CDR3 runs to 13 residues. V lost 1 base and J 5 bases, leaving 6 bases between the germline ends. In germline, CDR1 is SGHRS, CDR2 YFSETQ. The CDR3 DNA sequence: TGCGCCAGCAGCTTGCAGGGGACCGGGGAGCTGTTTTTT. Translating gives CASSLQGTGELFF.

The genes are TRBV20-1 and TRBJ2-7; 10 bases are shared with TRBD2. CDR1 DFQATT and CDR2 SNEGSKA come from the germline V gene (reference sequence). CDR3 length: 17 residues. The V and J ends lost 3 bases and 6 bases, in that order; junction bases with no gene match: 17. The CDR3 loop is CSASHPPSGSGKAEQYF. CDR3 nucleotides: TGCAGTGCTAGTCACCCACCTAGCGGGAGTGGTAAAGCCGAGCAGTACTTC.

The chain carries TRBV7-9 and TRBJ2-6; D may be TRBD1 (5 bases). Trimming left V 5 bases short and J 1 base short, with 9 bases between. The CDR3 runs to 15 residues. Germline loops: CDR1 SEHNR, CDR2 FQNEAQ (reference sequence). The CDR3 coding sequence is TGTGCCAGCAGCCCGCAGGGTTCTGGGGCCAACGTCCTGACTTTC. It translates to CASSPQGSGANVLTF.

The V and J genes are TRBV5-6 and TRBJ2-3, with a weak D call TRBD1 (5 bases). With 1 base removed from V and 6 bases from J, the gap between germline ends came to 6 bases. This CDR3 is built from 12 residues. Germline values: CDR1 SGHDT, CDR2 YYEEEE. The CDR3 sequence is CASSLSGDTQYF. The CDR3 DNA reads TGTGCCAGCAGCTTGTCAGGGGATACGCAGTATTTT.

The rearrangement joins TRBV7-2 to TRBJ2-1; D is possibly TRBD2 (6 bases). Trimming cost V 5 bases and J 6 bases, with 17 bases left between them. Germline V gene data show CDR1 as SGHTA and CDR2 as FQGNSA. This CDR3 has 15 residues. The CDR3: CASSTGTLASNEQFF. In nucleotides, the CDR3 is TGTGCCAGCAGCACCGGGACTTTGGCGAGCAATGAGCAGTTCTTC.

J is TRBJ1-2 and V is TRBV5-1; D is unclear. V lost 0 bases and J lost 0, with 9 bases in between. From germline, CDR1 is SGHRS and CDR2 YFSETQ. The CDR3 runs 15 residues. The CDR3 bases are TGCGCCAGCAGCTTGGGGGAGCCTACTAACTATGGCTACACCTTC. Amino acids: CASSLGEPTNYGYTF.

This chain uses TRBV19 with TRBJ2-3, with 7 bases identical to TRBD1. Per the germline V gene, CDR1 is LNHDA and CDR2 is SQIVND (reference sequence). V shed 0 bases and J 0 bases; nucleotides not matched to a gene: 6. CDR3 length: 17 residues. The CDR3 bases are TGTGCCAGTAGTATAGATCGAGGGACAGCTAGCACAGATACGCAGTATTTT. Translation: CASSIDRGTASTDTQYF.

This clone is a singleton in its sample. The chain carries TRBV28 and TRBJ1-5; D is unresolved. This CDR3 is built from 12 residues. Germline CDR1 MDHEN, CDR2 SYDVKM. Trimming stripped 5 bases from V and 5 bases from J, with 7 bases between. The CDR3 reads CASSNPDQPQHF. DNA for the CDR3: TGTGCCAGCAGTAATCCTGATCAGCCCCAGCATTTT. The full variable domain, rest sourced from reference TRBV28 and TRBJ1-5, is DVKVTQSSRYLVKRTGEKVFLECVQDMDHENMFWYRQDPGLGLRLIYFSYDVKMKEKGDIPEGYSVSREKKERFSLILESASTNQTSMYLCASSNPDQPQHFGDGTRLSIL.

The chain carries TRBV25-1 and TRBJ2-7; 9 positions match TRBD1. The CDR3 is made up of 17 amino acids. Germline trimming cut 1 base from V and 4 bases from J; bases unmatched to any gene: 11. Per germline, CDR1 MGHDK and CDR2 SYGVNS. The chain's CDR3 is CASSEWGAGTGNYEQYF. The CDR3 bases are TGTGCCAGCAGTGAATGGGGCGCGGGGACAGGGAATTACGAGCAGTACTTC.

This chain joins TRBV6-5 and TRBJ2-1; D is uncertain. V lost 5 bases and J lost 4, with 6 bases in between. The CDR3 runs to 12 residues. CDR1 and CDR2 (germline): MNHEY, SVGAGI. CDR3 DNA sequence: TGTGCCAGCAGTCTAGGTTACAATGAGCAGTTCTTC. Its protein product is CASSLGYNEQFF.

V is TRBV6-1 and J is TRBJ2-3, with 11 bases fitting TRBD2. The CDR3 is 18 amino acids. Germline values: CDR1 MNHNS, CDR2 SASEGT. The V segment lost 3 bases and the J segment 6 bases; nucleotides outside the gene matches: 14. CDR3 region: CASSDLTSGILVGDTQYF. The DNA for the CDR3 is TGTGCCAGCAGTGACCTGACTAGCGGGATACTCGTCGGGGATACGCAGTATTTT.